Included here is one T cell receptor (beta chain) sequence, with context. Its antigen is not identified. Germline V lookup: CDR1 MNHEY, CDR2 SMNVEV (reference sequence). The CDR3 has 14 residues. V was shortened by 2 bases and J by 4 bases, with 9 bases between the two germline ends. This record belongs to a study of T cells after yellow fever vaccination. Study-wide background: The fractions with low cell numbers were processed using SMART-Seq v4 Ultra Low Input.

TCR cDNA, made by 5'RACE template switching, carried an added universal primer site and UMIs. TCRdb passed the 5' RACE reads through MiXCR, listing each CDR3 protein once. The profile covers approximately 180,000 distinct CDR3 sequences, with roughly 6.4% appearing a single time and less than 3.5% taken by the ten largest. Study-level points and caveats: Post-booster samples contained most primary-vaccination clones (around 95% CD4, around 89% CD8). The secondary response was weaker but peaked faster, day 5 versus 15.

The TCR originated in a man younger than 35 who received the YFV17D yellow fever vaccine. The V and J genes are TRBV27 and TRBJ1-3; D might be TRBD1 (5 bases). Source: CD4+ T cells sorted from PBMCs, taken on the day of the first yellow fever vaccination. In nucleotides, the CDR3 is TGTGCCAGCAGTTTAAGGGGAACCGGAAACACCATATATTTT. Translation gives CASSLRGTGNTIYF.